The clone carrying this TCR beta chain showed up just a few times. Antigen: not known. TCRdb keeps only in-frame clones here, not all; method: immunoSEQ multiplex PCR. The data hold 120,000 or so clones, with approximately 83% observed a single time. The data stem from a study of T cell responses to AZD1222 COVID-19 vaccine. The ends were cut back, 0 bases at V and 1 base at J, with 14 bases in the middle. The length of the CDR3 is 16 residues. The germline V gene encodes CDR1 SGHDT and CDR2 YYEEEE. Findings and caveats of the study: Scientists sampled the repertoires only once the peak T cell response had passed.

The genes are TRBV5-6 and TRBJ2-7; D might be TRBD1 (5 bases). This receptor was taken from an adult in good health. This specimen was peripheral blood, taken on day 0 of AZD1222 vaccination. The CDR3: CASSLAGGAFSYEQYF. CDR3 sequence (DNA): TGTGCCAGCAGCTTGGCCGGTGGGGCCTTTTCCTACGAGCAGTACTTC.